This T cell receptor (beta chain) is drawn from a study of control samples from healthy donors and cancer patients. Germline lookup yields CDR1 LGHNA and CDR2 YSLEER. V was trimmed by 1 base and J by 9 bases, leaving 10 bases between them. The CDR3 is made up of 13 amino acids. Measured with immunoSEQ multiplex PCR; TCRdb has only the in-frame clones, and not every one. Here the sample spans 78,000 or so clones, more than 80% being singletons. This chain connects TRBV4-3 to TRBJ2-1; D tentatively reads TRBD1 or TRBD2 (6 bases each). The receptor was isolated from a middle-aged man in good health. Sample: blood. The CDR3 region is CASSQVGGFEQFF. The CDR3 nucleotides are TGCGCCAGCAGCCAAGTCGGGGGCTTTGAGCAGTTCTTC.